A selection of T cell receptor beta chains follows, all from one sample in a study of blood T cells in healthy people across ages. MiXCR, run by TCRdb on the 5' RACE reads, gives a single entry per CDR3 protein. In the table there are around 900,000 distinct CDR3 sequences, around 54% of which are singletons. The sample taken for sequencing was blood. All receptors derive from a woman in her fifties or sixties in good health. CDR3s include the opening cysteine and the closing phenylalanine or tryptophan. The D gene is left open where the match is weak. Only part of the rows carry a size: once, few, many, or a class if the clone is expanded.

length: 13; V: TRBV29-1; D: -; J: TRBJ2-7; size: few; CDR3: CSVTGQGNYEQYF; DNA: TGCAGCGTAACGGGACAAGGGAACTACGAGCAGTACTTC
length: 11; V: TRBV12-3/TRBV12-4; D: -; J: TRBJ2-5; size: few; CDR3: CASSLMKTQYF; DNA: TGTGCCAGCAGTTTGATGAAGACCCAGTACTTC
length: 21; V: TRBV6-4; D: -; J: TRBJ1-5; size: -; CDR3: CASTARTLGEPPPRVNQPQHF; DNA: TGTGCCAGCACTGCCCGAACCCTAGGAGAACCTCCACCGAGGGTCAATCAGCCCCAGCATTTT
length: 12; V: TRBV4-3; D: -; J: TRBJ2-7; size: few; CDR3: CASSHEGGEQYF; DNA: TGCGCCAGCAGCCATGAAGGGGGCGAGCAGTACTTC
length: 13; V: TRBV19; D: -; J: TRBJ2-4; size: -; CDR3: CASSARGANIQYF; DNA: TGTGCCAGTAGTGCGCGGGGTGCCAACATTCAGTACTTC
length: 15; V: TRBV20-1; D: -; J: TRBJ2-7; size: few; CDR3: CSAIDGHRAFYEQYF; DNA: TGCAGTGCTATTGACGGACACCGAGCTTTCTACGAGCAGTACTTC
length: 14; V: TRBV6-1; D: TRBD1; J: TRBJ1-2; size: -; CDR3: CASRGTGNLYGYTF; DNA: TGTGCCAGCAGGGGGACAGGAAATCTCTATGGCTACACCTTC
length: 13; V: TRBV3-1; D: -; J: TRBJ2-5; size: -; CDR3: CASSQEVLPQAYF; DNA: TGTGCCAGCAGCCAAGAAGTCCTCCCCCAGGCGTACTTC
length: 16; V: TRBV27; D: TRBD2; J: TRBJ2-7; size: -; CDR3: CASFTRLAGGPYEQYF; DNA: TGTGCCAGTTTCACAAGACTAGCGGGAGGGCCCTACGAGCAGTACTTC
length: 14; V: TRBV29-1; D: -; J: TRBJ2-7; size: -; CDR3: CSVDGGGTPYEQYF; DNA: TGCAGCGTTGATGGGGGAGGAACCCCCTACGAGCAGTACTTC
length: 15; V: TRBV6-1; D: TRBD1; J: TRBJ2-1; size: -; CDR3: CASSEIGQGYNEQFF; DNA: TGTGCCAGCAGTGAGATCGGACAGGGCTACAATGAGCAGTTCTTC
length: 16; V: TRBV29-1; D: -; J: TRBJ2-1; size: -; CDR3: CSVEGRVRSSYNEQFF; DNA: TGCAGCGTTGAAGGTAGGGTTCGGAGCTCCTACAATGAGCAGTTCTTC
length: 14; V: TRBV10-3; D: TRBD1; J: TRBJ2-2; size: -; CDR3: CAIGGTGGSGELFF; DNA: TGTGCCATCGGAGGGACAGGGGGCTCCGGGGAGCTGTTTTTT
length: 15; V: TRBV4-1; D: -; J: TRBJ2-7; size: few; CDR3: CASSLAKTVPYEQYF; DNA: TGCGCCAGCAGCCTCGCCAAGACGGTACCCTACGAGCAGTACTTC
length: 14; V: TRBV28; D: -; J: TRBJ1-6; size: -; CDR3: CASSFEGLNSPLHF; DNA: TGTGCCAGCAGTTTCGAGGGGCTCAATTCACCCCTCCACTTT
length: 15; V: TRBV5-1; D: -; J: TRBJ2-5; size: -; CDR3: CASSPGQPGRETQYF; DNA: TGCGCCAGCAGCCCAGGACAGCCTGGTAGGGAGACCCAGTACTTC
length: 15; V: TRBV5-1; D: TRBD2; J: TRBJ2-1; size: -; CDR3: CASSLDLAGYNEQFF; DNA: TGCGCCAGCAGCTTGGATCTAGCGGGATACAATGAGCAGTTCTTC
length: 15; V: TRBV7-9; D: TRBD2; J: TRBJ2-5; size: many; CDR3: CASSPPGLAEETQYF; DNA: TGTGCCAGCAGCCCACCGGGACTAGCGGAAGAGACCCAGTACTTC
length: 12; V: TRBV29-1; D: -; J: TRBJ2-7; size: -; CDR3: CSVDRGGNEQYF; DNA: TGCAGCGTTGATAGGGGCGGGAACGAGCAGTACTTC
length: 13; V: TRBV20-1; D: -; J: TRBJ2-1; size: few; CDR3: CSAGGYSANEQFF; DNA: TGCAGTGCTGGCGGCTACTCCGCTAATGAGCAGTTCTTC
length: 11; V: TRBV25-1; D: -; J: TRBJ2-1; size: few; CDR3: CASRDINEQFF; DNA: TGTGCCAGCAGGGACATCAATGAGCAGTTCTTC
length: 18; V: TRBV28; D: -; J: TRBJ2-6; size: few; CDR3: CASRDIYLRGSGANVLTF; DNA: TGTGCCAGCCGGGATATATATTTGCGGGGCTCTGGGGCCAACGTCCTGACTTTC
length: 14; V: TRBV30; D: -; J: TRBJ2-7; size: -; CDR3: CAWSQIEGLNEQYF; DNA: TGTGCCTGGAGCCAGATTGAGGGGCTCAACGAGCAGTACTTC
length: 12; V: TRBV3-1; D: -; J: TRBJ2-7; size: few; CDR3: CASSHGPRQAYF; DNA: TGTGCCAGCAGCCATGGACCTCGGCAAGCGTACTTC
length: 17; V: TRBV9; D: -; J: TRBJ2-5; size: -; CDR3: CASSERGGAFAQETQYF; DNA: TGTGCCAGCAGCGAGAGGGGGGGAGCATTTGCCCAAGAGACCCAGTACTTC
length: 12; V: TRBV29-1; D: -; J: TRBJ2-4; size: -; CDR3: CSVGDGKNIQYF; DNA: TGCAGCGTTGGGGACGGTAAAAACATTCAGTACTTC
length: 13; V: TRBV6-1; D: -; J: TRBJ2-7; size: -; CDR3: CASSEPSRGEQYF; DNA: TGTGCCAGCAGTGAGCCTTCTCGAGGCGAGCAGTACTTC
length: 16; V: TRBV7-2; D: TRBD1; J: TRBJ2-5; size: -; CDR3: CASSLVGTGRTETQYF; DNA: TGTGCCAGCAGCTTAGTCGGGACAGGGAGGACAGAGACCCAGTACTTC
length: 14; V: TRBV2; D: -; J: TRBJ2-3; size: -; CDR3: CASSESPITDTQYF; DNA: TGTGCCAGCAGTGAATCCCCTATTACAGATACGCAGTATTTT
length: 14; V: TRBV5-1; D: -; J: TRBJ1-2; size: -; CDR3: CASSLLGESYGYTF; DNA: TGCGCCAGCAGCTTACTGGGGGAATCCTATGGCTACACCTTC
length: 13; V: TRBV16; D: TRBD1; J: TRBJ2-7; size: -; CDR3: CASSRQGGEAQYF; DNA: TGTGCCAGCAGTCGACAGGGCGGAGAGGCCCAGTACTTC
length: 13; V: TRBV6-1; D: -; J: TRBJ2-7; size: -; CDR3: CASSVLAGYEQYF; DNA: TGTGCCAGCAGTGTTCTGGCCGGCTACGAGCAGTACTTC
length: 14; V: TRBV7-9; D: -; J: TRBJ2-3; size: -; CDR3: CASSFREPTDTQYF; DNA: TGTGCCAGCAGCTTTCGGGAACCCACAGATACGCAGTATTTT
length: 15; V: TRBV29-1; D: TRBD1; J: TRBJ2-1; size: -; CDR3: CSSSQTGTGGNEQFF; DNA: TGCAGCTCGTCTCAGACCGGGACAGGGGGTAATGAGCAGTTCTTC
length: 16; V: TRBV12-3/TRBV12-4; D: -; J: TRBJ2-4; size: -; CDR3: CASSLADSVAKNIQYF; DNA: TGTGCCAGCAGTTTAGCGGACAGTGTAGCCAAAAACATTCAGTACTTC
length: 17; V: TRBV11-2; D: TRBD2; J: TRBJ2-5; size: few; CDR3: CASSSTSSGRPQETQYF; DNA: TGTGCCAGCAGCTCAACCTCTAGCGGGAGGCCCCAAGAGACCCAGTACTTC
length: 13; V: TRBV2; D: TRBD2; J: TRBJ2-4; size: few; CDR3: CATSGRAGDIQYF; DNA: TGTGCCACTAGCGGGAGGGCCGGTGACATTCAGTACTTC
length: 17; V: TRBV20-1; D: TRBD2; J: TRBJ2-3; size: -; CDR3: CSARILEAGDGEDTQYF; DNA: TGCAGTGCTAGAATTTTGGAGGCGGGAGATGGTGAAGATACGCAGTATTTT
length: 16; V: TRBV20-1; D: -; J: TRBJ1-2; size: -; CDR3: CSAIRPRGIIIYGYTF; DNA: TGCAGTGCGATACGACCACGGGGGATTATTATCTATGGCTACACCTTC
length: 15; V: TRBV10-3; D: TRBD2; J: TRBJ2-2; size: -; CDR3: CAIKGLAGNTGELFF; DNA: TGTGCCATCAAGGGACTAGCGGGAAACACCGGGGAGCTGTTTTTT
length: 14; V: TRBV4-2; D: TRBD1; J: TRBJ2-7; size: -; CDR3: CVSSHTGGEYEQYF; DNA: TGTGTCAGCAGCCACACAGGGGGCGAGTACGAGCAGTACTTC
length: 14; V: TRBV12-3/TRBV12-4; D: TRBD1; J: TRBJ2-3; size: -; CDR3: CASSFRGSTDTQYF; DNA: TGTGCCAGCAGTTTCAGGGGGAGCACAGATACGCAGTATTTT
length: 13; V: TRBV29-1; D: TRBD1; J: TRBJ1-5; size: -; CDR3: CSAGTGGGQPQHF; DNA: TGCAGCGCTGGGACAGGGGGAGGTCAGCCCCAGCATTTT
length: 16; V: TRBV29-1; D: TRBD2; J: TRBJ2-7; size: -; CDR3: CSVAQASGRSAYEQYF; DNA: TGCAGCGTTGCCCAGGCTAGCGGGAGATCCGCCTACGAGCAGTACTTC
length: 15; V: TRBV28; D: TRBD1; J: TRBJ2-3; size: -; CDR3: CASSLTTGLADTQYF; DNA: TGTGCCAGCAGTCTTACGACAGGGCTCGCAGATACGCAGTATTTT
length: 14; V: TRBV13; D: TRBD1; J: TRBJ1-4; size: -; CDR3: CASSLQGAFEKLFF; DNA: TGTGCCAGCAGCTTACAGGGGGCTTTTGAAAAACTGTTTTTT
length: 15; V: TRBV27; D: TRBD1; J: TRBJ2-3; size: few; CDR3: CASSDQGVSTDTQYF; DNA: TGTGCCAGCAGCGATCAGGGGGTGAGCACAGATACGCAGTATTTT
length: 15; V: TRBV20-1; D: -; J: TRBJ2-7; size: -; CDR3: CSARDSRSGLYEQYF; DNA: TGCAGTGCTAGAGACTCTAGGAGCGGGCTCTACGAGCAGTACTTC
length: 15; V: TRBV15; D: TRBD2; J: TRBJ2-5; size: once; CDR3: CATSRIAGVKETQYF; DNA: TGTGCCACCAGCAGAATAGCGGGAGTAAAAGAGACCCAGTACTTC
length: 16; V: TRBV2; D: TRBD2; J: TRBJ2-1; size: -; CDR3: CASSGGGTRAQHEQFF; DNA: TGTGCCAGCAGTGGCGGGGGGACTAGGGCTCAACATGAGCAGTTCTTC